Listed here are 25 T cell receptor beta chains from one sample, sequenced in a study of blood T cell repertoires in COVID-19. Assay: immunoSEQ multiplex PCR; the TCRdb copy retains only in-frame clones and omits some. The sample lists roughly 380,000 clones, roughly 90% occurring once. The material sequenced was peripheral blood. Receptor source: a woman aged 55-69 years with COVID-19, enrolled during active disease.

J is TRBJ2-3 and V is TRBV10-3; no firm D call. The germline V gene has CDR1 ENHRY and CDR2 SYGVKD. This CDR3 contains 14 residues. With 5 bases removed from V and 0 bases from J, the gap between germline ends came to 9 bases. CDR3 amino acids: CAISRLTSTDTQYF. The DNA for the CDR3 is TGTGCCATCAGTAGACTGACTAGCACAGATACGCAGTATTTT.

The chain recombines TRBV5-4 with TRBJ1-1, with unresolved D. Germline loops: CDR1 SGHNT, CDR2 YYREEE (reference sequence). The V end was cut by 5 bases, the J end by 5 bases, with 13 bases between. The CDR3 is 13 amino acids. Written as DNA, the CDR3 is TGTGCCAGCAGTACCGTACCTAGGACTGAAGCTTTCTTT. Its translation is CASSTVPRTEAFF.

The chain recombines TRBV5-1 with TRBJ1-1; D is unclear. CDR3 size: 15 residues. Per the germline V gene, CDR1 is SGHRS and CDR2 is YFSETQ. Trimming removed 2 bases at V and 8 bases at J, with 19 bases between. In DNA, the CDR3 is TGCGCCAGCAGCTTCGGGATGGGGAGGTTTGAGGAAGCTTTCTTT. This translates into CASSFGMGRFEEAFF. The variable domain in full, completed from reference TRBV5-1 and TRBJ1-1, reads KAGVTQTPRYLIKTRGQQVTLSCSPISGHRSVSWYQQTPGQGLQFLFEYFSETQRNKGNFPGRFSGRQFSNSRSEMNVSTLELGDSALYLCASSFGMGRFEEAFFGQGTRLTVV.

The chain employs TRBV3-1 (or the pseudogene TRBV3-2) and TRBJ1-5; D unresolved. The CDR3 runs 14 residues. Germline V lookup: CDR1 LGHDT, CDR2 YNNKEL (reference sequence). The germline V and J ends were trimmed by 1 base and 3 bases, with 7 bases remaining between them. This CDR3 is CASSQGRNNQPQHF. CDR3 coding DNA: TGTGCCAGCAGCCAAGGGCGGAACAATCAGCCCCAGCATTTT.

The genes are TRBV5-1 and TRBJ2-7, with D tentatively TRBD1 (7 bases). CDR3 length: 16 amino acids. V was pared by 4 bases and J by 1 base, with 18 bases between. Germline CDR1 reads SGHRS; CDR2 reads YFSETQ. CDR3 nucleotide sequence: TGCGCCAGCAGCGTTGGGGCCCAGGGGGGTTCCTACGAGCAGTACTTC. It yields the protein CASSVGAQGGSYEQYF.

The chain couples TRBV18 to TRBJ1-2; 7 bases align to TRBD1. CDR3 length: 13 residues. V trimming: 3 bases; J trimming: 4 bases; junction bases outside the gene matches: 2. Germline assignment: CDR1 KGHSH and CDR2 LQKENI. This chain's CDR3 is CASSPGQVYGYTF. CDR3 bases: TGTGCCAGCTCACCCGGACAGGTCTATGGCTACACCTTC.

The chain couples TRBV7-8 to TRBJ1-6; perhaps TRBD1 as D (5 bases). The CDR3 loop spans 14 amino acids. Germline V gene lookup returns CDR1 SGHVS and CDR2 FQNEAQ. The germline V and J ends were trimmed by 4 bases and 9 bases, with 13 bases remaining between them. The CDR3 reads CASSSRGLGSPLHF. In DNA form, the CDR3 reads TGTGCCAGCAGCTCTAGGGGTTTAGGTTCACCCCTCCACTTT.

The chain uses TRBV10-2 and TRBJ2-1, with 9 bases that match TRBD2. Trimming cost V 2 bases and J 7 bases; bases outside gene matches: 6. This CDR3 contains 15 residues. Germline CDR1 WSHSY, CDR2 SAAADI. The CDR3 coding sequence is TGCGCCAGCAGTGAGGGCGGGGGGGCCAGGAATGAGCAGTTCTTC. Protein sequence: CASSEGGGARNEQFF.

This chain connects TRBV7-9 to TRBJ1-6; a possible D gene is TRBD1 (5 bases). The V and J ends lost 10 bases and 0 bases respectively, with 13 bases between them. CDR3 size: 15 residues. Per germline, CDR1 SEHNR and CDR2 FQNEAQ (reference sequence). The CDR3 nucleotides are TGTGCCATCCAGGGTGGGGACTCCTATAATTCACCCCTCCACTTT. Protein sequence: CAIQGGDSYNSPLHF.

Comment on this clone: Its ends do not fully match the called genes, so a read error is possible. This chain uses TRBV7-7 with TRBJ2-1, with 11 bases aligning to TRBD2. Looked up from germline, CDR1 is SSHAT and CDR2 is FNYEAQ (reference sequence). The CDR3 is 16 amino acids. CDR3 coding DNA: TGTGCTAGCAGCTTAGGGCTAGCGGGGGGATCCAATGAGCAGTTCTTC. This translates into CASSLGLAGGSNEQFF.

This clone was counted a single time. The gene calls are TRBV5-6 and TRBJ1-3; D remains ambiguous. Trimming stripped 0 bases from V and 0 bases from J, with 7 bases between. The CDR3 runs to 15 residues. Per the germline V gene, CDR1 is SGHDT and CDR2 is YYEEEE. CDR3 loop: CASSLGQSSGNTIYF. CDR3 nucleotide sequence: TGTGCCAGCAGCTTGGGGCAGTCCTCTGGAAACACCATATATTTT.

The CDR3 DNA reads as TGTGCCAGTAGTATATACCCAAATTACGGCACTGAAGCTTTCTTT. Translating gives CASSIYPNYGTEAFF. This chain links TRBV19 with TRBJ1-1; D uncertain. The V end lost 2 bases, the J end lost 4 bases, and 14 bases lay between the germline ends. Germline loops: CDR1 LNHDA, CDR2 SQIVND (reference sequence). The CDR3 is 15 residues long.

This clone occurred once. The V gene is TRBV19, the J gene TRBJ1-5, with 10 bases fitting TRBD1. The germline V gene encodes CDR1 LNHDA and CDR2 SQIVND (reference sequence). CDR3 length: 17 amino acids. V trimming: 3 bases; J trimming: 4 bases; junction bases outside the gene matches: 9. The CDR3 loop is CASSIRGQGLVNQPQHF. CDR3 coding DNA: TGTGCCAGTAGTATTCGGGGACAGGGGCTCGTTAATCAGCCCCAGCATTTT. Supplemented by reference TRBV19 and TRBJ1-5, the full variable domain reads DGGITQSPKYLFRKEGQNVTLSCEQNLNHDAMYWYRQDPGQGLRLIYYSQIVNDFQKGDIAEGYSVSREKKESFPLTVTSAQKNPTAFYLCASSIRGQGLVNQPQHFGDGTRLSIL.

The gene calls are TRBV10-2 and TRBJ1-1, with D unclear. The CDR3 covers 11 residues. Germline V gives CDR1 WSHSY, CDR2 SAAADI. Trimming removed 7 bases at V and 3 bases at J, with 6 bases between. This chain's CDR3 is CASTGYTEAFF. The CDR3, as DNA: TGCGCCAGCACGGGTTACACTGAAGCTTTCTTT.

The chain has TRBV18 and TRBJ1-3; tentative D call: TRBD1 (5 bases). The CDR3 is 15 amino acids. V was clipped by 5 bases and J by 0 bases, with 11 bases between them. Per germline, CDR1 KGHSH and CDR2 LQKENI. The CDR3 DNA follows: TGTGCCAGCTCAAGATACCAGGGCTCTGGAAACACCATATATTTT. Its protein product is CASSRYQGSGNTIYF. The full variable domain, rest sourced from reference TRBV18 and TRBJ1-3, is NAGVMQNPRHLVRRRGQEARLRCSPMKGHSHVYWYRQLPEEGLKFMVYLQKENIIDESGMPKERFSAEFPKEGPSILRIQQVVRGDSAAYFCASSRYQGSGNTIYFGEGSWLTVV.

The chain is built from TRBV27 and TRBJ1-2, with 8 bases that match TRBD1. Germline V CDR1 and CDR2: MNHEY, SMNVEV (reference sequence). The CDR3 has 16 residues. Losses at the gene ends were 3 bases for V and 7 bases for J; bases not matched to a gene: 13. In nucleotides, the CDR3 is TGTGCCAGCAGTTTCCTGACCGGACAGGGCGGGAGTGGCTACACCTTC. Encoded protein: CASSFLTGQGGSGYTF.

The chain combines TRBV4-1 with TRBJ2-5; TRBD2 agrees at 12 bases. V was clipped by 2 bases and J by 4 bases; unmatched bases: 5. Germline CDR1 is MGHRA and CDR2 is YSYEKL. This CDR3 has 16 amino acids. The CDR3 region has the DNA TGCGCCAGCAGCCAACTAGCGGGGGGGCCTAGAGAGACCCAGTACTTC. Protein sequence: CASSQLAGGPRETQYF.

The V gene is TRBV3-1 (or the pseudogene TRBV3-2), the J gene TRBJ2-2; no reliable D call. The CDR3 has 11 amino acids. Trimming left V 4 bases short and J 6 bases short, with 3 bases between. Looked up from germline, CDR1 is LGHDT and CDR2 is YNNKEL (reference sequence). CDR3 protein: CASSLAGELFF. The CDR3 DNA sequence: TGTGCCAGCAGCCTAGCCGGGGAGCTGTTTTTT.

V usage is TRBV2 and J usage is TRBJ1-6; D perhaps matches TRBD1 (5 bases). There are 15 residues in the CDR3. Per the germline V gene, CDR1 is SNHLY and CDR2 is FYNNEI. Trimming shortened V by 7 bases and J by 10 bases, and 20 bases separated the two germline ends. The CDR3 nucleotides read TGTGCCAGCACCAGCGGGGCGGGTCCATGGTCACCCCTCCACTTT. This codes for CASTSGAGPWSPLHF. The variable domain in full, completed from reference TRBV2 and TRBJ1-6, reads EPEVTQTPSHQVTQMGQEVILRCVPISNHLYFYWYRQILGQKVEFLVSFYNNEISEKSEIFDDQFSVERPDGSNFTLKIRSTKLEDSAMYFCASTSGAGPWSPLHFGNGTRLTVT.

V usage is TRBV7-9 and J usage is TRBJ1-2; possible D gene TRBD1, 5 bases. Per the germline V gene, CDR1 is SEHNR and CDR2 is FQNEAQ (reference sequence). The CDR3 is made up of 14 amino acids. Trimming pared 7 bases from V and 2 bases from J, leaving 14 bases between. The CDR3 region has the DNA TGTGCCAGCACCCCTTCCGGGGGAAACTATGGCTACACCTTC. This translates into CASTPSGGNYGYTF. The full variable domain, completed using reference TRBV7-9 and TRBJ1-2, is DTGVSQNPRHKITKRGQNVTFRCDPISEHNRLYWYRQTLGQGPEFLTYFQNEAQLEKSRLLSDRFSAERPKGSFSTLEIQRTEQGDSAMYLCASTPSGGNYGYTFGSGTRLTVV.

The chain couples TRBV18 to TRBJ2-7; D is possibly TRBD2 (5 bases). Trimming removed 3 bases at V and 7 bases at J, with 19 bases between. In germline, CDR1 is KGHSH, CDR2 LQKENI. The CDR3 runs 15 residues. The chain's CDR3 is CASSPLLDLPGEQYF. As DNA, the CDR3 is TGTGCCAGCTCACCCCTCCTGGATCTCCCGGGGGAGCAGTACTTC.

The CDR3 DNA sequence: TGTGCCAGCAGTATACAGGGGCAACACACTGAAGCTTTCTTT. Amino acid sequence: CASSIQGQHTEAFF. This chain uses TRBV6-6 with TRBJ1-1; 7 nucleotides align to TRBD1. Germline-derived CDR1 and CDR2 are MNHNY and SVGAGI (reference sequence). Losses at the gene ends were 5 bases for V and 3 bases for J; bases not matched to a gene: 6. This CDR3 contains 14 residues.

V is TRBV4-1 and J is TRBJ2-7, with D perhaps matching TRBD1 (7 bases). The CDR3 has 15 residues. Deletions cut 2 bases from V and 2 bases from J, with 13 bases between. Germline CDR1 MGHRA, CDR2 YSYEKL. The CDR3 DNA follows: TGCGCCAGCAGCCAAAGGACAGGAGGGCCCTACGAGCAGTACTTC. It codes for CASSQRTGGPYEQYF.

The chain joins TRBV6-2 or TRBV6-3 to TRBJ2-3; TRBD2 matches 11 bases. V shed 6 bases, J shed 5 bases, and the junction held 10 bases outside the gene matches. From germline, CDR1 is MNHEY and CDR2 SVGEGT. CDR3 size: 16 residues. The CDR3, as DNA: TGTGCCAGCAGCCGTTCCCCGGGACTAGCGGTAGATACGCAGTATTTT. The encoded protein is CASSRSPGLAVDTQYF.

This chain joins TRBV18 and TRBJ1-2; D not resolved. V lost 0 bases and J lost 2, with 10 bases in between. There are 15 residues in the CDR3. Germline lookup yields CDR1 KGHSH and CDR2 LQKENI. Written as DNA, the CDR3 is TGTGCCAGCTCACCACCGCCGGCACAGAACTATGGCTACACCTTC. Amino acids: CASSPPPAQNYGYTF.